The present T cell receptor (beta chain) was sequenced within a study of T cell responses to AZD1222 COVID-19 vaccine. This clone was detected once. No antigen is known for it. Germline V gene lookup returns CDR1 MDHEN and CDR2 SYDVKM. The CDR3 runs 15 residues. The J segment lost 8 bases and the V segment lost 4 bases, leaving 7 bases of the junction unmatched. General study results and limits: Spike-specific TCR repertoires showed rising breadth and depth after two AZD1222 doses. Donor demographics were predominantly white British with a female majority; clonal diversity may be underestimated.

Profiling relied on immunoSEQ multiplex PCR, and the TCRdb table lists in-frame clones only, not all of them. Found here are 80,000 to 100,000 clones, 75% to 90% of them singletons; the top ten hold approximately 3.6%. The sequence was collected from an adult who received the AZD1222 COVID-19 vaccine. The chain has TRBV28 and TRBJ1-4; TRBD1 agrees at 10 bases. The sequences come from peripheral blood, collected 28 days after the second AZD1222 dose. DNA for the CDR3: TGTGCCAGCAGTTCCCCGACAGGGGGCAGCGAAAAACTGTTTTTT. As protein: CASSSPTGGSEKLFF.